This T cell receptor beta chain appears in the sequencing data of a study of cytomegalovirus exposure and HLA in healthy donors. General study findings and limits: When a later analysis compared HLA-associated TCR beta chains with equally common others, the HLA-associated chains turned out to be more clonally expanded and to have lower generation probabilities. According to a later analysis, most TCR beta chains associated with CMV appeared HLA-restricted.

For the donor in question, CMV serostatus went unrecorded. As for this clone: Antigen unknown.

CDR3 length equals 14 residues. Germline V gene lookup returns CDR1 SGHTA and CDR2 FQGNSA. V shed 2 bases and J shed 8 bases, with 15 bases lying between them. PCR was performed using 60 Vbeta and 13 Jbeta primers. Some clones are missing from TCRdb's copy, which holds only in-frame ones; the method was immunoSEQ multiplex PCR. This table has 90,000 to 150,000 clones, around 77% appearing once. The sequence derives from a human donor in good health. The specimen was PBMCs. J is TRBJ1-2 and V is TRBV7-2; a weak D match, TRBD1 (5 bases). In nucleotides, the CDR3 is TGTGCCAGCAGCTTACAGGGCGGAGGGAGAGGCTACACCTTC. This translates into CASSLQGGGRGYTF.